This TCR beta chain was observed in a study of CD4 T cells in relation to SARS-CoV-2 and coronaviruses. Notes on the study in general: The assay detects memory recall responses, not culture-primed primary responses.

On this clone: Its antigen is still unknown.

J lost 3 bases, V lost 3 bases, and 2 bases had no gene match. Germline V CDR1 and CDR2: KGHSH, LQKENI. CDR3 length: 14 residues. Profiled with immunoSEQ multiplex PCR; TCRdb holds only in-frame clones, not every one. The sample has about 36,000 clones; 77% are singletons. The sample consisted of memory CD4+ T cells from PBMCs, cultured in vitro. This sequence joins TRBV18 and TRBJ2-7; TRBD1 aligns across 10 bases. This clonotype was obtained from an adult with COVID-19. CDR3 region: CASSPDRGVYEQYF. DNA of the CDR3: TGTGCCAGCTCACCGGACAGGGGGGTCTACGAGCAGTACTTC.